These T cell receptor beta chains were read from a single sample in a study of cytomegalovirus exposure and HLA in healthy donors. Method: immunoSEQ multiplex PCR; TCRdb's copy keeps in-frame clones and lacks some. The data contain just under 250,000 clones, 82% of them seen just once; the ten biggest clones take up around 5.4%. The specimen was PBMCs. Receptors were obtained from a middle-aged woman in good health and CMV-seropositive. CDR3s include the opening cysteine and the closing phenylalanine or tryptophan. A D gene is named only where the DNA matches it firmly. Size is stated for part of the rows, as once, few or many counts, or as a class when the clone is expanded.

j_gene,v_gene,d_gene,abundance,CDR3aa,CDR3nt
TRBJ2-7,TRBV14,NA,once,CASSLQWDEQYF,TGTGCCAGCAGCCTACAGTGGGACGAGCAGTACTTC
TRBJ1-4,TRBV5-1,NA,NA,CASSPGSQGEKLFF,TGCGCCAGCAGCCCCGGTAGTCAGGGTGAAAAACTGTTTTTT
TRBJ1-1,TRBV6-5,NA,NA,CASSYEGVLTEAFF,TGTGCCAGCAGTTACGAGGGGGTCTTAACTGAAGCTTTCTTT
TRBJ2-3,TRBV7-2,NA,NA,CASSLGFARDTQYF,TGTGCCAGCAGCTTAGGTTTCGCACGGGATACGCAGTATTTT
TRBJ2-7,TRBV20-1,NA,NA,CSAREGREQYF,TGCAGTGCTAGGGAGGGAAGGGAGCAGTACTTC
TRBJ2-4,TRBV19,TRBD2,NA,CASSIGTSGRGNIQYF,TGTGCCAGTAGTATCGGGACTAGCGGGAGGGGGAACATTCAGTACTTC
TRBJ1-3,TRBV19,NA,once,CASTIGGGSGNTIYF,TGTGCCAGTACCATCGGGGGAGGCTCTGGAAACACCATATATTTT
TRBJ2-7,TRBV10-3,TRBD1,NA,CAISPGQGIDEQYF,TGTGCCATCAGTCCGGGACAGGGGATCGACGAGCAGTACTTC
TRBJ1-2,TRBV19,TRBD1,NA,CVTQGANYGYTF,TGTGTCACACAGGGGGCCAACTATGGCTACACCTTC
TRBJ2-7,TRBV19,TRBD1,NA,CASSQGPRGEQYF,TGTGCCAGCTCACAGGGGCCCCGGGGCGAGCAGTACTTC
TRBJ1-2,TRBV2,TRBD1,few,CASSDRGIGYTF,TGTGCCAGCAGTGACAGGGGGATTGGCTACACCTTC
TRBJ2-3,TRBV5-1,TRBD2,few,CASSQKLAGMGTDTQYF,TGCGCCAGCAGCCAGAAACTAGCGGGGATGGGCACAGATACGCAGTATTTT
TRBJ1-2,TRBV4-3,NA,NA,CASSLFGSQDGYTF,TGCGCCAGCAGCCTCTTTGGTTCCCAGGATGGCTACACCTTC
TRBJ1-1,TRBV7-8,NA,NA,CASSLPQWGGQNTEAFF,TGTGCCAGCAGCTTACCTCAGTGGGGCGGACAGAACACTGAAGCTTTCTTT
TRBJ1-1,TRBV15,TRBD1,few,CATSKGTAYYEAFF,TGTGCCACCAGCAAGGGGACAGCATATTATGAAGCTTTCTTT
TRBJ1-1,TRBV7-2,NA,once,CASSSSGNTEAFF,TGTGCCAGCAGCTCCTCGGGTAACACTGAAGCTTTCTTT
TRBJ2-7,TRBV19,NA,NA,CASSIDEGTKTYEQYF,TGTGCCAGTAGTATAGACGAGGGGACAAAGACCTACGAGCAGTACTTC
TRBJ2-6,TRBV5-4,TRBD1,few,CASSGQVFVSSGANVLTF,TGTGCCAGCAGCGGACAGGTTTTCGTCAGCTCTGGGGCCAACGTCCTGACTTTC
TRBJ2-5,TRBV25-1,TRBD2,NA,CASSEWGGRKTQYF,TGTGCCAGCAGTGAATGGGGGGGGAGAAAGACCCAGTACTTC
TRBJ1-2,TRBV6-5,NA,NA,CASRTEDYGYTF,TGTGCCAGCAGGACAGAGGACTATGGCTACACCTTC
TRBJ1-1,TRBV19,TRBD1,once,CASSKNGQGLGTEAFF,TGTGCCAGTAGTAAAAACGGACAGGGTTTGGGGACTGAAGCTTTCTTT
TRBJ2-3,TRBV30,TRBD2,NA,CAWTRGVSTDTQYF,TGTGCCTGGACCCGGGGGGTTAGCACAGATACGCAGTATTTT
TRBJ2-1,TRBV5-6,NA,NA,CASSSGAYNEQFF,TGTGCCAGCAGTTCCGGGGCCTACAATGAGCAGTTCTTC
TRBJ1-5,TRBV19,NA,NA,CASSPHRDNQPQHF,TGTGCCAGTAGTCCCCACAGGGACAATCAGCCCCAGCATTTT
TRBJ1-1,TRBV7-2,NA,NA,CASSLRQTLTEAFF,TGTGCCAGCAGCTTAAGACAAACACTCACTGAAGCTTTCTTT
TRBJ1-2,TRBV10-3,NA,NA,CAISDRVNYGYTF,TGTGCCATCAGTGACAGGGTAAACTATGGCTACACCTTC
TRBJ1-2,TRBV2,TRBD1,NA,CASLRQGDNYGYTF,TGTGCCAGCTTAAGACAGGGGGATAACTATGGCTACACCTTC
TRBJ1-4,TRBV7-6,NA,NA,CASSLGGVGRTNEKLFF,TGTGCCAGCAGCTTAGGGGGTGTCGGGAGAACTAATGAAAAACTGTTTTTT
TRBJ1-4,TRBV27,TRBD1,NA,CASSPWDSQKLFF,TGTGCCAGCAGTCCCTGGGACAGCCAAAAACTGTTTTTT
TRBJ2-1,TRBV29-1,NA,NA,CSGGTLEQFF,TGCAGCGGGGGGACATTAGAGCAGTTCTTC
TRBJ1-1,TRBV30,TRBD1,once,CASDRGKDTEAFF,TGTGCCTCCGACAGGGGAAAGGACACTGAAGCTTTCTTT
TRBJ1-5,TRBV28,NA,NA,CASRSSNQPQHF,TGTGCCAGCAGGTCTTCTAATCAGCCCCAGCATTTT
TRBJ2-3,TRBV18,TRBD2,NA,CASSPRRGGRADTQYF,TGTGCCAGCTCACCCCGGCGGGGGGGCCGTGCAGATACGCAGTATTTT
TRBJ2-1,TRBV5-1,TRBD2,NA,CASSLSGSYNEQFF,TGCGCCAGCAGCTTAAGCGGGAGCTACAATGAGCAGTTCTTC
TRBJ2-3,TRBV20-1,TRBD2,NA,CSGTRGDTQYF,TGCAGTGGAACGCGGGGGGATACGCAGTATTTT